Shown below are 16 T cell receptor beta chains from a single sample sequenced in a study of human T cells and chemical hapten exposure. TCRdb ran MiXCR on the RACE reads and lists one entry per CDR3 protein. The data show about 82,000 distinct CDR3 sequences, 13% seen once. Specified time point: patch test 3, about 24 weeks after DPC sensitization. Regarding treatment: therapeutic diphenylcyclopropenone sensitization with weekly scalp DPC. The material was whole blood, obtained in connection with sensitization to the hapten diphenylcyclopropenone (DPC). These receptors were taken from a woman between 50 and 59 years old with alopecia areata. Some clones in this sample may be carry-over from other donors' samples.

This clonotype was recorded at least ten times. The chain recombines TRBV20-1 with TRBJ2-3, with D maybe TRBD1 (6 bases). The CDR3 is made up of 14 amino acids. CDR1 DFQATT and CDR2 SNEGSKA come from the germline V gene (reference sequence). Trimming removed 7 bases at V and 0 bases at J, with 14 bases between. The CDR3 sequence is CSGEGTSSTDTQYF. CDR3 nucleotides: TGCAGTGGAGAGGGGACATCTAGCACAGATACGCAGTATTTT.

V and J are TRBV20-1 and TRBJ2-4; a weak D match, TRBD2 (5 bases). Germline V lookup: CDR1 DFQATT, CDR2 SNEGSKA (reference sequence). The CDR3 covers 14 residues. Deletions cut 5 bases from V and 1 base from J, with 12 bases between. The CDR3 DNA follows: TGCAGTGCTGCTGGACTGGCGGCCAAAAACATTCAGTACTTC. Protein: CSAAGLAAKNIQYF.

This clonotype was seen repeatedly, ten times or more. This chain joins TRBV7-8 and TRBJ2-1; D is undetermined. In germline, CDR1 is SGHVS, CDR2 FQNEAQ. The CDR3 is 14 amino acids. Trimming removed 3 bases at V and 12 bases at J, with 18 bases between. CDR3 loop: CASSFRRDTGVQFF. CDR3 DNA: TGTGCCAGCAGCTTTCGTCGTGACACCGGTGTGCAGTTCTTC.

In its sample, this clonotype was seen many times. V and J are TRBV7-9 and TRBJ1-5; 7 positions agree with TRBD1. Trimming took 5 bases from V and 7 from J; bases not matched to a gene: 5. The CDR3 contains 13 residues. CDR1 and CDR2 (germline): SEHNR, FQNEAQ (reference sequence). The CDR3 here is CASSLGQEQPQHF. The CDR3, as DNA: TGTGCCAGCAGCCTCGGACAGGAGCAGCCCCAGCATTTT.

This clonotype appeared many times. The chain joins TRBV15 to TRBJ1-1; possible D gene TRBD1, 6 bases. Trimming left V 3 bases short and J 6 bases short, with 14 bases between. The length of the CDR3 is 14 residues. Germline loops: CDR1 LNHNV, CDR2 YYDKDF (reference sequence). The DNA for the CDR3 is TGTGCCACCAGCAGGGGCCCGGGGGCCCCTGAAGCTTTCTTT. Its translation: CATSRGPGAPEAFF.

This clonotype turned up a few times. V usage is TRBV29-1 and J usage is TRBJ2-1; D might be TRBD2 (6 bases). The ends were cut back, 4 bases at V and 7 bases at J, with 17 bases in the middle. Germline lookup yields CDR1 SQVTM and CDR2 ANQGSEA. CDR3 length equals 14 residues. In DNA form, the CDR3 reads TGCAGCGTTGGGGAAAGAGATCGGGGGAATGAGCAGTTCTTC. Encoded protein: CSVGERDRGNEQFF.

The sample holds many counts of this clonotype. The chain uses TRBV12-3 or TRBV12-4 and TRBJ2-1; D may correspond to TRBD1 or TRBD2 (5 bases each). Trimming stripped 5 bases from V and 14 bases from J, with 16 bases between. The CDR3 has 12 residues. The CDR3 spells CASSPPGTLKFF. The CDR3 nucleotides are TGTGCCAGCAGTCCCCCCGGGACCCTAAAGTTCTTC.

This clonotype was recorded many times. V is TRBV11-2 and J is TRBJ2-7; the match to TRBD1 covers 9 bases. Germline-derived CDR1 and CDR2 are SGHAT and FQNNGV. V trimming: 1 base; J trimming: 6 bases; junction bases outside the gene matches: 7. CDR3 length equals 15 residues. The CDR3 protein is CASSLVGTGISEQYF. CDR3 coding DNA: TGTGCCAGCAGCTTAGTAGGGACAGGGATTTCCGAGCAGTACTTC.

The chain carries TRBV4-2 and TRBJ2-5, with D possibly being TRBD1 (6 bases). The germline V gene encodes CDR1 LGHNA and CDR2 YNFKEQ. This CDR3 has 15 residues. V lost 0 bases and J lost 5, with 13 bases in between. The CDR3, as DNA: TGTGCCAGCAGCCAAGACCCTGGGGGCGTTGAGACCCAGTACTTC. This gives the protein CASSQDPGGVETQYF.

The chain combines TRBV10-2 with TRBJ2-5, with D uncertain. CDR3 length equals 14 residues. CDR1 is WSHSY and CDR2 is SAAADI in the germline V gene. V was clipped by 6 bases and J by 0 bases, with 11 bases between them. CDR3: CASRHLRDQETQYF. In DNA form, the CDR3 reads TGCGCCAGCAGACATCTTCGGGACCAAGAGACCCAGTACTTC.

V usage is TRBV29-1 and J usage is TRBJ1-1; no firm D call. This CDR3 has 10 amino acids. Germline V gene lookup returns CDR1 SQVTM and CDR2 ANQGSEA. Deletions cut 7 bases from V and 1 base from J, with 4 bases between. The CDR3 here is CSAANTEAFF. In DNA form, the CDR3 reads TGCAGCGCCGCGAACACTGAAGCTTTCTTT.

This clonotype showed up many times. The chain links TRBV2 to TRBJ2-1, with TRBD2 identical over 15 bases. V was clipped by 0 bases and J by 0 bases; unmatched bases: 6. CDR3 length: 20 residues. Germline assignment: CDR1 SNHLY and CDR2 FYNNEI. The CDR3 bases are TGTGCCAGCAGTGAAGCGGGGACTAGCGGGAGGCCAAGCTCCTACAATGAGCAGTTCTTC. This codes for CASSEAGTSGRPSSYNEQFF.

As DNA, the CDR3 is TGTGCCAGCGGGGACAGGGCCGACGAGCAGTACTTC. Translated: CASGDRADEQYF. This chain uses TRBV3-1 with TRBJ2-7; 9 bases match TRBD1. J gave up 5 bases and V 8 bases, and 4 bases lay outside the gene matches. Germline V gives CDR1 LGHDT, CDR2 YNNKEL (reference sequence). This CDR3 has 12 amino acids.

This clonotype appeared many times. V is TRBV15 and J is TRBJ2-3; the D is unclear. CDR1 LNHNV and CDR2 YYDKDF come from the germline V gene (reference sequence). V lost 3 bases and J lost 3, with 13 bases in between. The CDR3 is 15 amino acids. This CDR3 reads CATSRAELMTDTQYF. As DNA, the CDR3 is TGTGCCACCAGCAGGGCAGAGTTGATGACAGATACGCAGTATTTT.

This chain uses TRBV11-2 with TRBJ2-1; no firm D call. This CDR3 contains 16 residues. Germline lookup yields CDR1 SGHAT and CDR2 FQNNGV. V was cut by 5 bases and J by 5 bases, with 19 bases left in between. CDR3 region: CASSMPWWAINNEQFF. CDR3 DNA sequence: TGTGCCAGCAGCATGCCTTGGTGGGCAATAAACAATGAGCAGTTCTTC.

This sequence joins TRBV5-1 and TRBJ2-7; D is possibly TRBD1 (5 bases). Germline values: CDR1 SGHRS, CDR2 YFSETQ. The V gene lost 6 bases and the J gene lost 4 bases, with 17 bases spanning the gap. This CDR3 has 14 amino acids. CDR3 bases: TGCGCCAGCACCGAATCGACACAGGCGTACGAGCAGTACTTC. Translating it yields CASTESTQAYEQYF.